This TCR beta chain emerged from a study of T cell responses to AZD1222 COVID-19 vaccine. About the study: Second-dose schedules of about 4 or about 12 weeks were combined.

Study observations and caveats: Spike-specific TCR breadth and depth were elevated following two AZD1222 doses.

CDR3 length equals 17 residues. Trimming removed 2 bases from V and 8 bases from J; junction bases left unmatched: 8. Germline CDR1 LNHNV, CDR2 YYDKDF (reference sequence). Profiling relied on immunoSEQ multiplex PCR, and the TCRdb table lists in-frame clones only, not all of them. Altogether around 150,000 clones are present, more than 90% being singletons, with the ten largest covering more than 4.5%. Concerning this clone: Its antigen is as yet unknown.

The receptor was derived from an adult in good health. This chain uses TRBV15 with TRBJ2-2; TRBD2 aligns across 13 bases. This material consisted of peripheral blood, taken on day 0 of AZD1222 vaccination. The CDR3 sequence is CATSRRSTSGGSGELFF. CDR3 sequence (DNA): TGTGCCACCAGCAGACGTTCGACTAGCGGGGGGTCGGGGGAGCTGTTTTTT.